The 9 T cell receptor beta chains below all came from one sample that was sequenced in a study of T cell changes during pregnancy in multiple sclerosis. Assay used: immunoSEQ multiplex PCR; TCRdb lists only in-frame clones, some missing. The sample contains more than 75,000 clones, about 93% of which appear only once. This material consisted of peripheral blood, taken in the first trimester of pregnancy. The receptors here all came from a female donor with multiple sclerosis, enrolled in a pregnancy study.

This chain joins TRBV5-5 and TRBJ2-1, with 11 bases matching TRBD2. The CDR3 consists of 15 residues. Germline trimming cut 4 bases from V and 2 bases from J; bases unmatched to any gene: 2. Germline V lookup: CDR1 SGHKS, CDR2 YYEKEE (reference sequence). For the CDR3, the DNA is TGTGCCAGCAGCGGTAGCGGGGGGGCCTACAATGAGCAGTTCTTC. Its translation is CASSGSGGAYNEQFF.

Here the CDR3 reads CAWGGLGGYEQYF. The CDR3 DNA follows: TGTGCCTGGGGCGGGCTAGGGGGATACGAGCAGTACTTC. The V call is TRBV30, the J call TRBJ2-7; D possibly corresponds to TRBD1 (6 bases). Germline V lookup: CDR1 GTSNPN, CDR2 SVGIG (reference sequence). V gave up 5 bases and J gave up 4 bases, with 15 bases separating them. The CDR3 covers 13 residues. The entire variable domain, with the rest obtained from reference TRBV30 and TRBJ2-7, is as follows: SQTIHQWPATLVQPVGSPLSLECTVEGTSNPNLYWYRQAAGRGLQLLFYSVGIGQISSEVPQNLSASRPQDRQFILSSKKLLLSDSGFYLCAWGGLGGYEQYFGPGTRLTVT.

V usage is TRBV11-2 and J usage is TRBJ2-5, with 7 positions matching TRBD1. Trimming took 5 bases from V and 1 from J; bases not matched to a gene: 10. CDR1 is SGHAT, CDR2 FQNNGV, per germline. The CDR3 spans 16 residues. CDR3 amino acids: CASSTRDSSFQETQYF. CDR3 nucleotide sequence: TGTGCCAGCAGCACTCGGGACAGTTCCTTCCAAGAGACCCAGTACTTC.

The chain combines TRBV7-8 with TRBJ1-2, with 7 bases lining up with TRBD1. Germline V gene lookup returns CDR1 SGHVS and CDR2 FQNEAQ. J lost 8 bases, V lost 2 bases, and 14 bases had no gene match. The CDR3 is 16 amino acids. The CDR3 sequence: CASSLNRRGRLGGYTF. As DNA, the CDR3 is TGTGCCAGCAGCTTAAATAGGAGGGGGCGCTTGGGGGGCTACACCTTC.

The chain's CDR3 is CASSPRGVEQYF. CDR3 nucleotide sequence: TGTGCCAGCTCACCGCGAGGAGTCGAGCAGTACTTC. The V gene is TRBV18, the J gene TRBJ2-7; D unresolved. Germline V gene sequence: CDR1 KGHSH, CDR2 LQKENI. This CDR3 is built from 12 residues. Deletions cut 3 bases from V and 6 bases from J, with 9 bases between.

J is TRBJ2-3 and V is TRBV25-1; possible D gene TRBD2, 5 bases. This CDR3 is 13 amino acids long. Germline V gives CDR1 MGHDK, CDR2 SYGVNS. Trimming took 5 bases from V and 2 from J, leaving 8 bases between them. In nucleotides, the CDR3 is TGTGCCAGCAGTTTTGGACTCACAGATACGCAGTATTTT. This encodes CASSFGLTDTQYF.

The chain is built from TRBV2 and TRBJ2-1; D uncertain. The CDR3 runs 16 residues. Germline V CDR1 and CDR2: SNHLY, FYNNEI. The V end lost 4 bases, the J end lost 0 bases, and 13 bases lay between the germline ends. The CDR3 region is CASSVSSFSSYNEQFF. CDR3 sequence (DNA): TGTGCCAGCAGTGTGAGTAGCTTCAGCTCCTACAATGAGCAGTTCTTC.

This rearrangement joins TRBV6-1 to TRBJ2-1; D unresolved. This CDR3 region has 13 residues. Germline V gene sequence: CDR1 MNHNS, CDR2 SASEGT. V gave up 6 bases and J gave up 4 bases, with 10 bases separating them. As DNA, the CDR3 is TGTGCCAGCAGCCGTACCCAGTACAATGAGCAGTTCTTC. It translates to CASSRTQYNEQFF.

The V and J genes are TRBV15 and TRBJ2-4; D is undetermined. Per the germline V gene, CDR1 is LNHNV and CDR2 is YYDKDF (reference sequence). The CDR3 spans 16 residues. V was shortened by 0 bases and J by 7 bases, with 16 bases between the two germline ends. The CDR3 DNA is TGTGCCACCAGCAGAGATTTTCCGAGAGCCGGTAACATTCAGTACTTC. Protein product: CATSRDFPRAGNIQYF. Full variable domain (remainder filled in from reference TRBV15 and TRBJ2-4): DAMVIQNPRYQVTQFGKPVTLSCSQTLNHNVMYWYQQKSSQAPKLLFHYYDKDFNNEADTPDNFQSRRPNTSFCFLDIRSPGLGDTAMYLCATSRDFPRAGNIQYFGAGTRLSVL.